The 26 T cell receptor beta chains reported below all come from one sample, sequenced in a study of Ad26.COV2.S vaccination and SARS-CoV-2 variants. Assay: immunoSEQ multiplex PCR; the TCRdb copy retains only in-frame clones and omits some. The data hold about 370,000 clones, with approximately 91% observed a single time. Treatment here: 15 to 20 received Ad26.COV2.S at low or high dose, single or two shots; several received placebo; per-sample allocation not given. Material that was analyzed had been drawn on day 63 after the first vaccine or placebo injection. Sample: peripheral blood, taken in a trial of Ad26.COV2.S vaccine versus placebo. The receptor set was obtained from a person between 18 and 65 years old who received the Ad26.COV2.S COVID-19 vaccine or a placebo.

The chain recombines TRBV10-1 with TRBJ1-1, with 12 bases identical to TRBD1. Losses at the gene ends were 0 bases for V and 9 bases for J; bases not matched to a gene: 8. The germline gives CDR1 WNHNN, CDR2 SYGVQD (reference sequence). The length of the CDR3 is 16 residues. The CDR3 loop reads CASSESGGTGGLKAFF. DNA for the CDR3: TGCGCCAGCAGTGAGTCCGGGGGGACAGGGGGCTTGAAAGCTTTCTTT.

CDR3 DNA: TGTGCCAGCCAGGGGTTACACGACACTGAAGCTTTCTTT. This gives the protein CASQGLHDTEAFF. The rearrangement links TRBV12-3 or TRBV12-4 to TRBJ1-1; perhaps TRBD1 as D (6 bases). The V end was cut by 8 bases, the J end by 3 bases, with 13 bases between. The CDR3 covers 13 residues.

The chain couples TRBV19 to TRBJ1-2; TRBD1 matches 9 bases. The CDR3 has 12 residues. Germline V gene data show CDR1 as LNHDA and CDR2 as SQIVND (reference sequence). V trimming: 9 bases; J trimming: 8 bases; junction bases outside the gene matches: 7. CDR3 sequence reads: CASSQGARGYTF. CDR3 nucleotide sequence: TGTGCCAGCTCACAGGGGGCGCGAGGCTACACCTTC.

With respect to this clone: Distinct nucleotide sequences in the sample also encode this CDR3. V gene TRBV6-5 combines with J gene TRBJ2-6; D unclear. V was trimmed by 4 bases and J by 4 bases, leaving 2 bases between them. The CDR3 contains 12 residues. Germline CDR1 and CDR2: MNHEY and SVGAGI. The CDR3 bases are TGTGCCAGCAGTTCCGGGGCCAACGTCCTGACTTTC. Amino acid sequence: CASSSGANVLTF.

The chain is built from TRBV11-2 and TRBJ2-2; TRBD2 matches 11 bases. This CDR3 is 18 amino acids long. V gave up 1 base and J gave up 2 bases; unmatched junction bases: 6. Per the germline V gene, CDR1 is SGHAT and CDR2 is FQNNGV. The CDR3 loop is CASSLGLAGNLNTGELFF. For the CDR3, the DNA is TGTGCCAGCAGCTTAGGACTAGCGGGGAACTTAAACACCGGGGAGCTGTTTTTT.

The chain has TRBV27 and TRBJ1-3, with D hard to call. V lost 10 bases and J 0 bases, leaving 10 bases between the germline ends. Germline-derived CDR1 and CDR2 are MNHEY and SMNVEV (reference sequence). There are 13 residues in the CDR3. The CDR3 DNA follows: TGTGCCACCAGACCTAGCTCTGGAAACACCATATATTTT. As protein: CATRPSSGNTIYF.

This clone was seen only once. The V and J genes are TRBV10-2 and TRBJ1-1; D is unresolved. The CDR3 extends over 13 amino acids. Between the trimmed V and J ends, which lost 5 bases and 1 base, there was a span of 8 bases. CDR1 is WSHSY and CDR2 is SAAADI in the germline V gene. The CDR3 DNA is TGCGCCAGCAGTTATGACAAGAACACTGAAGCTTTCTTT. This encodes CASSYDKNTEAFF.

The rearrangement joins TRBV19 to TRBJ1-2, with D maybe TRBD1 (6 bases). The CDR3 consists of 13 residues. Germline V CDR1 and CDR2: LNHDA, SQIVND (reference sequence). Trimming shortened V by 3 bases and J by 6 bases, and 11 bases separated the two germline ends. CDR3 sequence: CASSIGQSHGYTF. The DNA of the CDR3 is TGTGCCAGTAGTATTGGACAGTCCCATGGCTACACCTTC.

The chain is built from TRBV14 and TRBJ2-1; the D gene is possibly TRBD2 (5 bases). The germline V gene has CDR1 SGHDN and CDR2 FVKESK. Trimming removed 1 base at V and 0 bases at J, with 7 bases between. The CDR3 extends over 15 amino acids. As DNA, the CDR3 is TGTGCCAGCAGCCAAGGGAGGAGCTCCTACAATGAGCAGTTCTTC. Amino acids: CASSQGRSSYNEQFF. The variable domain in full, completed from reference TRBV14 and TRBJ2-1, reads EAGVTQFPSHSVIEKGQTVTLRCDPISGHDNLYWYRRVMGKEIKFLLHFVKESKQDESGMPNNRFLAERTGGTYSTLKVQPAELEDSGVYFCASSQGRSSYNEQFFGPGTRLTVL.

The V call is TRBV14, the J call TRBJ2-1; D uncertain. The germline V gene encodes CDR1 SGHDN and CDR2 FVKESK. This CDR3 region has 14 residues. V was shortened by 1 base and J by 4 bases, with 8 bases between the two germline ends. The CDR3 loop reads CASSQARVYNEQFF. CDR3 nucleotide sequence: TGTGCCAGCAGCCAAGCCCGGGTGTACAATGAGCAGTTCTTC.

This chain uses TRBV27 with TRBJ2-7, with D possibly matching TRBD2 (5 bases). The CDR3 sequence is 11 residues long. Germline V gene sequence: CDR1 MNHEY, CDR2 SMNVEV (reference sequence). With 7 bases removed from V and 6 bases from J, the gap between germline ends came to 10 bases. The chain's CDR3 is CASTSGVEQYF. The CDR3 coding sequence is TGTGCCAGCACGTCCGGGGTCGAGCAGTACTTC.

The rearrangement uses TRBV21-1 and TRBJ1-1. TRBV21-1 is a pseudogene. The CDR3 extends over 13 amino acids. The CDR3 loop is CASKGRSYTEAFF. The CDR3 nucleotides read TGTGCCAGTAAGGGTCGTTCCTACACTGAAGCTTTCTTT.

The chain is built from TRBV9 and TRBJ2-1; 12 bases map to TRBD1. The germline gives CDR1 SGDLS, CDR2 YYNGEE. Losses at the gene ends were 0 bases for V and 7 bases for J; bases not matched to a gene: 8. The CDR3 loop spans 17 amino acids. CDR3 nucleotide sequence: TGTGCCAGCAGCGTAGCTAGGGGACAGGGGGCTTGGAATGAGCAGTTCTTC. It codes for CASSVARGQGAWNEQFF.

The gene calls are TRBV6-2 or TRBV6-3 and TRBJ2-1; 7 bases agree with TRBD1. This CDR3 is 13 amino acids long. With 5 bases clipped from V and 7 bases from J, the junction kept 5 bases outside the gene matches. The germline CDR1 and CDR2 sequences are MNHEY and SVGEGT. The CDR3 is CASSLTGSNEQFF. DNA for the CDR3: TGTGCCAGCAGTCTGACAGGGTCGAATGAGCAGTTCTTC.

The chain combines TRBV6-5 with TRBJ1-1; D remains unclear. Per the germline V gene, CDR1 is MNHEY and CDR2 is SVGAGI. This CDR3 region has 14 residues. Trimming stripped 8 bases from V and 3 bases from J, with 16 bases between. CDR3 nucleotides: TGTGCCAGCTCAGAAAGGACGGGTTACACTGAAGCTTTCTTT. This gives the protein CASSERTGYTEAFF.

The gene calls are TRBV5-6 and TRBJ2-4; the D gene is possibly TRBD1 (6 bases). Germline V gene lookup returns CDR1 SGHDT and CDR2 YYEEEE. The CDR3 is 14 residues long. The V end was cut by 2 bases, the J end by 9 bases, with 15 bases between. The CDR3 region has the DNA TGTGCCAGCAGCTTTAGGCAGGGGCACCCCATTCAGTACTTC. This translates into CASSFRQGHPIQYF.

Concerning this clone: The same CDR3 arises from other DNA sequences in this sample as well. The J gene is TRBJ1-3, the V gene TRBV7-9, with unresolved D. The CDR3 consists of 13 residues. The germline V gene has CDR1 SEHNR and CDR2 FQNEAQ (reference sequence). Trimming shortened V by 1 base and J by 4 bases, and 5 bases separated the two germline ends. The CDR3 sequence: CASSLVSGNTIYF. As DNA, the CDR3 is TGTGCCAGCAGCTTAGTGAGCGGAAACACCATATATTTT.

With regard to this clone: Within the sample, other DNA sequences also encode this same CDR3. The DNA for the CDR3 is TGTGCCAGCAGTGTAGACAGGGGGTTAAACACTGAAGCTTTCTTT. Residues: CASSVDRGLNTEAFF. The chain links TRBV2 to TRBJ1-1; 9 bases are shared with TRBD1. This CDR3 has 15 amino acids. V was clipped by 4 bases and J by 2 bases; unmatched bases: 5. The germline V gene encodes CDR1 SNHLY and CDR2 FYNNEI.

The V gene is TRBV4-1, the J gene TRBJ2-1; the match to TRBD2 covers 7 bases. V was pared by 1 base and J by 4 bases, with 7 bases of the junction left unmatched. Germline V lookup: CDR1 MGHRA, CDR2 YSYEKL. The CDR3 is 16 residues long. The CDR3 reads CASSQVGAGLYNEQFF. In DNA form, the CDR3 reads TGCGCCAGCAGCCAAGTTGGAGCGGGGCTATACAATGAGCAGTTCTTC.

The J gene is TRBJ1-1, the V gene TRBV6-5, with 9 positions matching TRBD1. The CDR3 spans 16 residues. Germline V gives CDR1 MNHEY, CDR2 SVGAGI. J was trimmed by 3 bases and V by 2 bases; bases with no gene match: 7. The CDR3 nucleotides are TGTGCCAGCAGTTACCGTTTCGGGACAGGGCACACTGAAGCTTTCTTT. This gives the protein CASSYRFGTGHTEAFF.

V is TRBV7-2 and J is TRBJ2-7; 13 nucleotides agree with TRBD2. V was clipped by 5 bases and J by 2 bases; unmatched bases: 3. CDR1 SGHTA and CDR2 FQGNSA come from the germline V gene. The CDR3 is 15 amino acids. As DNA, the CDR3 is TGTGCCAGCAGCGTAACTAGCGGGGGGGCCTACGAGCAGTACTTC. Amino acid sequence: CASSVTSGGAYEQYF.

This chain uses TRBV19 with TRBJ2-4; a possible D gene is TRBD2 (6 bases). Germline V gives CDR1 LNHDA, CDR2 SQIVND (reference sequence). This CDR3 has 12 residues. Trimming cost V 3 bases and J 16 bases, with 16 bases left between them. The CDR3 coding sequence is TGTGCCAGTAGTATGGGACCTCGGAGGGTATACTTC. Encoded protein: CASSMGPRRVYF.

This rearrangement joins TRBV7-2 to TRBJ1-1, with D possibly TRBD1 on 5 matching bases. V gave up 2 bases and J gave up 10 bases, with 11 bases separating them. CDR3 size: 12 residues. Germline lookup yields CDR1 SGHTA and CDR2 FQGNSA. In nucleotides, the CDR3 is TGTGCCAGCAGCTTAAACGCCGGGGGAGCTTTCTTT. Translated: CASSLNAGGAFF.

The chain joins TRBV10-2 to TRBJ1-1; maybe TRBD1 (5 bases). The germline CDR1 and CDR2 sequences are WSHSY and SAAADI. The V and J ends lost 0 bases and 4 bases respectively, with 12 bases between them. The CDR3 covers 15 residues. CDR3 sequence: CASSESTGRSTEAFF. In DNA form, the CDR3 reads TGCGCCAGCAGTGAGTCAACAGGTCGGAGCACTGAAGCTTTCTTT.

For this clone: Given the absence of the conserved phenylalanine or tryptophan at the CDR3 end, a read error is likely. The DNA is omitted, as the CDR3 cannot be located on it reliably, and the CDR3 follows TCRdb's listing. The J gene is TRBJ1-2, the V gene TRBV5-8. The CDR3 is 16 residues long, ends included. Germline values: CDR1 SGHTS, CDR2 YDEGEE. The CDR3: CASSTGTVGLWLTRIP.

The chain is built from TRBV2 and TRBJ1-6; 10 bases fit TRBD1. CDR3 length equals 13 residues. CDR1 is SNHLY, CDR2 FYNNEI, per germline. V dropped 7 bases and J dropped 9; count of bases not matched to a gene: 3. Written as DNA, the CDR3 is TGTGCCAGCATGGGGACAGGGGTTTCACCCCTCCACTTT. Its protein is CASMGTGVSPLHF.